These T cell receptor beta chains were read from a single sample in a study of long-term antiretroviral therapy in people with HIV. Method: immunoSEQ multiplex PCR; TCRdb's copy keeps in-frame clones and lacks some. The repertoire holds about 7,200 clones, with around 80% as singletons. Sequenced here: unsorted PBMCs, sampled about 0.9 years before starting antiretroviral therapy. Every receptor here comes from a man aged 35-49 years with HIV. Both conserved end residues are part of each CDR3. The D gene is left open where the match is weak. The size entry is marked missing in some rows and otherwise reads once, few, many or a size class.

>-|TRBJ1-2|TRBV19|few
CASSRNYGYTF
TGTGCCAGTAGTCGAAACTATGGCTACACCTTC
>-|TRBJ2-2|TRBV9|-
CASSVATEGTGELFF
TGTGCCAGCAGCGTAGCAACCGAGGGCACCGGGGAGCTGTTTTTT
>-|TRBJ1-4|TRBV4-3|-
CASSHSGHSNEKLFF
TGCGCCAGCAGCCATTCGGGACACAGTAATGAAAAACTGTTTTTT
>-|TRBJ1-3|TRBV4-3|-
CASSQVPQGSGNTIYF
TGCGCCAGCAGCCAAGTTCCCCAGGGCTCTGGAAACACCATATATTTT
>TRBD1|TRBJ1-2|TRBV28|-
CASSTTRDSTNYGYTF
TGTGCCAGCAGTACAACACGGGACAGCACTAACTATGGCTACACCTTC
>TRBD1|TRBJ1-1|TRBV14|-
CASSLPQGGEAFF
TGTGCCAGCAGCCTCCCCCAGGGGGGTGAAGCTTTCTTT
>-|TRBJ2-3|TRBV18|-
CASSPWTLGTDTQYF
TGTGCCAGCTCACCATGGACCTTGGGCACAGATACGCAGTATTTT
>-|TRBJ1-1|TRBV18|-
CASSPGLGNTEAFF
TGTGCCAGCTCACCTGGATTGGGGAACACTGAAGCTTTCTTT
>-|TRBJ2-6|TRBV29-1|-
CSAGAAGANVLTF
TGCAGCGCGGGGGCAGCTGGGGCCAACGTCCTGACTTTC
>TRBD1|TRBJ2-7|TRBV27|-
CASSGQGGGEQYF
TGTGCCAGCAGTGGACAGGGGGGGGGCGAGCAGTACTTC
>TRBD2|TRBJ2-7|TRBV5-1|-
CASSLGSGGPYEQYF
TGCGCCAGCAGCTTGGGGAGCGGGGGGCCCTACGAGCAGTACTTC
>TRBD2|TRBJ2-3|TRBV5-1|-
CASSWGLAPPDTQYF
TGCGCCAGCAGCTGGGGACTAGCCCCACCAGATACGCAGTATTTT
>TRBD2|TRBJ2-1|TRBV7-2|-
CASSLRDGGGAGEQFF
TGTGCCAGCAGCTTAAGGGACGGCGGGGGGGCAGGCGAGCAGTTCTTC
>-|TRBJ2-3|TRBV28|few
CASSLEGSSGTDTQYF
TGTGCCAGCAGTTTGGAAGGGAGTTCTGGTACAGATACGCAGTATTTT
>-|TRBJ1-2|TRBV11-1|-
CASSLYSYGYTF
TGTGCCAGCAGCTTATACAGCTATGGCTACACCTTC
>-|TRBJ2-1|TRBV19|-
CASSIDPSSYNEQFF
TGTGCCAGTAGTATAGATCCCAGCTCCTACAATGAGCAGTTCTTC
>-|TRBJ1-5|TRBV7-2|-
CASSPDILRGSNQPQHF
TGTGCCAGCAGCCCGGACATCCTAAGGGGTAGCAATCAGCCCCAGCATTTT
>-|TRBJ2-6|TRBV7-3|few
CASSFSGANVLTF
TGTGCCAGCAGCTTCTCTGGGGCCAACGTCCTGACTTTC
>-|TRBJ2-1|TRBV29-1|-
CSGEGSLVQFF
TGCAGCGGCGAAGGAAGTTTGGTGCAGTTCTTC
>TRBD1|TRBJ2-7|TRBV30|few
CAWSVPWDRGDEQYF
TGTGCCTGGAGTGTACCTTGGGACAGGGGCGACGAGCAGTACTTC
>-|TRBJ2-3|TRBV18|-
CASSPLSGSPDTQYF
TGTGCCAGCTCACCATTGTCAGGGTCCCCAGATACGCAGTATTTT
>-|TRBJ2-2|TRBV13|-
CASSSRPGAELFF
TGTGCCAGCAGCTCACGGCCCGGGGCCGAGCTGTTTTTT
>TRBD2|TRBJ2-7|TRBV28|medium-sized
CASSEPGLAFEQYF
TGTGCCAGCAGTGAACCGGGACTAGCTTTCGAGCAGTACTTC
>-|TRBJ1-2|TRBV5-6|-
CASSLEGWGYGYTF
TGTGCCAGCAGCTTAGAGGGATGGGGCTATGGCTACACCTTC
>-|TRBJ2-2|TRBV19|-
CASNVGPGSGELFF
TGTGCCAGTAATGTAGGTCCGGGAAGCGGGGAGCTGTTTTTT
>-|TRBJ1-5|TRBV6-5|-
CASSERGGGQPQHF
TGTGCCAGCAGCGAACGTGGGGGTGGACAGCCCCAGCATTTT
>TRBD2|TRBJ2-3|TRBV28|-
CASSSGTSGGSLDTQYF
TGTGCCAGCAGTTCCGGGACTAGCGGGGGGTCTTTGGATACGCAGTATTTT
>TRBD1|TRBJ1-5|TRBV30|few
CAWSGTGDQPQHF
TGTGCCTGGAGTGGGACAGGGGATCAGCCCCAGCATTTT
>-|TRBJ2-3|TRBV27|medium-sized
CASSLMGGPQDTQYF
TGTGCCAGCAGTTTAATGGGGGGGCCCCAAGATACGCAGTATTTT
>-|TRBJ2-7|TRBV7-6|-
CASSLARGEQYF
TGTGCCAGCAGCTTAGCGAGAGGCGAGCAGTACTTC
>-|TRBJ2-2|TRBV4-1|-
CASSQEPTRTGELFF
TGCGCCAGCAGCCAAGAGCCTACGAGGACCGGGGAGCTGTTTTTT
>-|TRBJ1-5|TRBV5-5|-
CASSLEGGRFQPQHF
TGTGCCAGCAGCTTAGAGGGGGGGCGATTTCAGCCCCAGCATTTT
>-|TRBJ2-3|TRBV4-1|-
CASSQEGGGSTDTQYF
TGCGCCAGCAGCCAAGAAGGCGGGGGCAGCACAGATACGCAGTATTTT
>-|TRBJ1-6|TRBV13|-
CASSARGSGGGNSPLHF
TGTGCCAGCAGCGCGCGGGGGTCGGGGGGCGGTAATTCACCCCTCCACTTT
>-|TRBJ2-7|TRBV4-1|-
CASSQDDSPGEQYF
TGCGCCAGCAGCCAAGATGACTCACCTGGAGAGCAGTACTTC
>TRBD2|TRBJ2-7|TRBV28|once
CASSTTSGGVYEQYF
TGTGCCAGCAGCACGACTAGCGGGGGGGTCTACGAGCAGTACTTC
>TRBD2|TRBJ2-3|TRBV11-2|-
CASSLRTSVPTDTQYF
TGTGCCAGCAGCTTGAGGACTAGCGTACCCACAGATACGCAGTATTTT